This T cell receptor beta chain emerged from a study of blood T cell repertoires in COVID-19 (dated by TCRdb to the early 2020s). Study-level background: The collaborator samples originated in the United States, Italy and Spain and spanned the acute and convalescent phases of COVID-19. The prospective study material was composed of cDNA or gDNA derived from T cells, B-cell-depleted T cells, or PBMCs. The dataset comprised deeply sampled blood TCRbeta repertoires from subjects exposed to, actively infected with, or recovered from COVID-19. A freely available public database, intended as a resource for researchers studying the immune response to SARS-CoV-2, is where the repertoires were released. The samples were drawn from two sources: the first 160 participants of the ongoing ImmuneRACE study, and 950 to 1,500 subjects contributed by 6 global collaborators. A de-identified subject ID, COVID-19 status, age in years and sex were almost always included in the sample metadata. Where available, HLA class I and class II types were taken from metadata supplied by the sample provider and were not determined by assay-based typing.

TCRbeta CDR3 regions were amplified from genomic DNA using the immunoSEQ Assay, a bias-controlled multiplex PCR. Per the original workflow: Nucleated cell counts per sample were estimated from amplification of reference gene primers within the assay. Sequence reads were collapsed and filtered to measure the absolute abundance of every unique TCRbeta CDR3 rearrangement. For each sample, productive Simpson clonality was calculated as the square root of Simpson's diversity index across productive rearrangements. Imported from immuneACCESS, the table was reduced by TCRdb to in-frame sequences with V and J called. These copies leave out some clones; in studies compared against another copy, an unresolved V gene accounts for under half, and the cause of the remainder is not known. The V and J calls and clone size come from that table; D and trimming were worked out from the DNA. In this sample the table shows a few hundred thousand clones, 70% to 90% of which occur a single time. Of the sample, 1.6% is held by the ten largest clones.

Beyond this particular receptor, the publication reports: Clinical and demographic metadata were provided uncurated, with the amount varying by source and participant.

At one collaborating source in Seattle, patients were enrolled during active infection and were followed longitudinally through the course of disease. Whole blood was collected in K2EDTA tubes by collaborating institutions according to the institutions' own protocols. For TCRbeta analysis, collaborators shipped samples as frozen whole blood, isolated PBMCs, or DNA extracted from either of those sample types. Taken from cysteine to phenylalanine, the CDR3 has 14 residues. Only the CDR3 DNA is retained, 42 bases long and in frame from the first base. The germline V gene (reference sequence) yields SGHNT for CDR1 and YYREEE for CDR2. Relative to germline, V is 4 bases shorter and J is 4 bases shorter, with 14 bases between their ends. Details on this clone: It has no known antigen specificity. No clone much larger than this one lies a single base away; base qualities are absent.

Sequenced sample: peripheral blood. The chain was built from TRBV5-4 and TRBJ2-5, and possibly TRBD1, on 5 matching bases. The source of this sequence is a woman aged 30 to 39 with COVID-19, enrolled during active disease. The bases are TGTGCCAGCAGCGTGCAGGGATCCAGAGAGACCCAGTACTTC. It codes for CASSVQGSRETQYF.